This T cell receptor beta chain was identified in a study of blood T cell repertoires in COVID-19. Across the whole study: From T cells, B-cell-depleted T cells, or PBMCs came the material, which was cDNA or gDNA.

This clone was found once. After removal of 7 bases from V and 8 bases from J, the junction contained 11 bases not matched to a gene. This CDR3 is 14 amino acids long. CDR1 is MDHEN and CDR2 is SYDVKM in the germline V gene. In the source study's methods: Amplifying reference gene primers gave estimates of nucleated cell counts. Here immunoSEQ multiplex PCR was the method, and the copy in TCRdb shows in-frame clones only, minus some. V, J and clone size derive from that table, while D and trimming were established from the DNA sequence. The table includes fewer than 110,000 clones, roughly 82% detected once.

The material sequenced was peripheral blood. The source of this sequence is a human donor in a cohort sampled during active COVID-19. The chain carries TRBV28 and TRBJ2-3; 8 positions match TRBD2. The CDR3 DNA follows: TGTGCCAGCACTCCCGGGGGGGGGCCAGGTACGCAGTATTTT. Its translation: CASTPGGGPGTQYF.